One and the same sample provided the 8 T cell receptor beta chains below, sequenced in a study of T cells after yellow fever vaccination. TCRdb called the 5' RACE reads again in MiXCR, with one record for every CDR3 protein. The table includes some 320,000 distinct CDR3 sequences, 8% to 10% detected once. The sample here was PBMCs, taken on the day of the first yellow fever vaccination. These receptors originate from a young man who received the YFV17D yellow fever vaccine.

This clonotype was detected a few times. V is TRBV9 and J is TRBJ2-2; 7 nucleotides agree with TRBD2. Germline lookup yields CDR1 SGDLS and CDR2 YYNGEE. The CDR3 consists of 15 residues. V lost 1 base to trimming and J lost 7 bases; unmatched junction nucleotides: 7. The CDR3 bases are TGTGCCAGCAGCGTACTCCCGGGGGAGGGCGGGGAGCTGTTTTTT. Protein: CASSVLPGEGGELFF.

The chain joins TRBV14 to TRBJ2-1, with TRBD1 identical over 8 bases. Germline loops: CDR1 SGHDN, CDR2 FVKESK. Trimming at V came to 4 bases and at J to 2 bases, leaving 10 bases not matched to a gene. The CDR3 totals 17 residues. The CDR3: CASSRRPGQVAYNEQFF. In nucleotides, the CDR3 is TGTGCCAGCAGCCGACGTCCGGGACAGGTTGCCTACAATGAGCAGTTCTTC.

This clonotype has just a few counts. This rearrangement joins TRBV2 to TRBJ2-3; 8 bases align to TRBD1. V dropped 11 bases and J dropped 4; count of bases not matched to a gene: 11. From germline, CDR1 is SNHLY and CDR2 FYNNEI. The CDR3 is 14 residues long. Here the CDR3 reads CAGRQGMNADTQYF. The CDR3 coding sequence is TGTGCCGGCCGACAGGGGATGAACGCAGATACGCAGTATTTT.

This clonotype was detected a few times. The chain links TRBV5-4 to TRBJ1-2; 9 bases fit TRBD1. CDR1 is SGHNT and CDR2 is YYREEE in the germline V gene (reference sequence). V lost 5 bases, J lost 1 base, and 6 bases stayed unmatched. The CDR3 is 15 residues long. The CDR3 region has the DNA TGTGCCAGCAGTCAACAGGGGGCAATTAACTATGGCTACACCTTC. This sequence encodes CASSQQGAINYGYTF.

The CDR3 spells CASRGGTDYGYTF. CDR3 bases: TGTGCCAGCAGAGGTGGGACAGACTATGGCTACACCTTC. The chain combines TRBV7-2 with TRBJ1-2, with 7 bases matching TRBD1. Germline V lookup: CDR1 SGHTA, CDR2 FQGNSA. This CDR3 is built from 13 residues. Trimming cost V 6 bases and J 3 bases; bases outside gene matches: 4.

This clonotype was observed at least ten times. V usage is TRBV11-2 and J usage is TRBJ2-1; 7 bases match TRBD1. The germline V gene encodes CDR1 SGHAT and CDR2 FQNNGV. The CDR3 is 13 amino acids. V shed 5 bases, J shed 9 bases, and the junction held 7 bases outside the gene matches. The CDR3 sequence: CASSLEGASEQFF. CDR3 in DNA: TGTGCCAGCAGCCTCGAGGGGGCCAGTGAGCAGTTCTTC.

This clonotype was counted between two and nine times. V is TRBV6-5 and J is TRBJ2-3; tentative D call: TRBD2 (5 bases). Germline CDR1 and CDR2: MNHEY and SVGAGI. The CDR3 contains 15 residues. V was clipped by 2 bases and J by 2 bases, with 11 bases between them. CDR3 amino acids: CASSYALANTDTQYF. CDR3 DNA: TGTGCCAGCAGTTACGCCCTAGCCAACACAGATACGCAGTATTTT.

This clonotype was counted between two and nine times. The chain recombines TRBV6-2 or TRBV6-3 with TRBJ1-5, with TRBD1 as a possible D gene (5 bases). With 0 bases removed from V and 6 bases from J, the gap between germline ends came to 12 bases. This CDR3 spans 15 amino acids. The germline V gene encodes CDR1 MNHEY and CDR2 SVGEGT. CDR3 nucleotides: TGTGCCAGCAGTTACTCGACTAGGGGCAGTCAGCCCCAGCATTTT. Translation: CASSYSTRGSQPQHF.